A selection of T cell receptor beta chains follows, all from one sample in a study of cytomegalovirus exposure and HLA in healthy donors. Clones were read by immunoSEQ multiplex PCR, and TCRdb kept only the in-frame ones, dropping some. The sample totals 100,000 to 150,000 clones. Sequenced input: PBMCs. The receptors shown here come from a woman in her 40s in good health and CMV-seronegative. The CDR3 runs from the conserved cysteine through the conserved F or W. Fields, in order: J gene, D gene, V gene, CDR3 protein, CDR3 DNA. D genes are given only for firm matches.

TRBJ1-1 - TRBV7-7 CASSPLGQNGEAFF TGTGCTAGCAGCCCACTCGGACAGAACGGAGAAGCTTTCTTT
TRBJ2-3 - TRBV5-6 CASSLLSGGDTQYF TGTGCCAGCAGCTTGTTAAGCGGCGGGGATACGCAGTATTTT
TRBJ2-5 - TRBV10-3 CAISESSQEGAQYF TGTGCCATCAGTGAGTCGAGCCAGGAAGGGGCCCAGTACTTC
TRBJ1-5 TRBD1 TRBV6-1 CASSELGQGVRGNQPQHF TGTGCCAGCAGTGAATTGGGACAGGGAGTCAGAGGCAATCAGCCCCAGCATTTT
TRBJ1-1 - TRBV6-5 CASSMNTEAFF TGTGCCAGCAGCATGAACACTGAAGCTTTCTTT
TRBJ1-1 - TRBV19 CASRTGFRTEAFF TGTGCCAGTCGTACAGGGTTTCGCACTGAAGCTTTCTTT
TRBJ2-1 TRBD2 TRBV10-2 CASNRAGGAGNEQFF TGCGCCAGCAATCGGGCGGGGGGGGCTGGGAATGAGCAGTTCTTC
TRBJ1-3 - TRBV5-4 CASSFGGGLENTIYF TGTGCCAGCAGCTTCGGGGGAGGCTTAGAAAACACCATATATTTT
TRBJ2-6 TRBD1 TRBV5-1 CASSTTGARANVLTF TGCGCCAGCAGCACAACAGGGGCCAGGGCCAACGTCCTGACTTTC
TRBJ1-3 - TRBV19 CASSWPGRLDTIYF TGTGCCAGTAGTTGGCCAGGGCGATTGGACACCATATATTTT
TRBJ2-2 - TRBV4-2 CASSALEYSGNTGELFF TGTGCCAGCAGCGCTCTCGAGTATAGCGGGAACACCGGGGAGCTGTTTTTT
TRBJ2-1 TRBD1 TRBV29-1 CSGRDRGPENEQFF TGCAGCGGTAGGGACAGGGGGCCCGAAAATGAGCAGTTCTTC
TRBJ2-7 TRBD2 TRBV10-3 CAISGGTSGAYEQYF TGTGCCATCAGCGGTGGGACTAGCGGGGCCTACGAGCAGTACTTC
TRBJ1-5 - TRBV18 CASSPIGGNQPQHF TGTGCCAGCTCACCAATCGGAGGCAATCAGCCCCAGCATTTT
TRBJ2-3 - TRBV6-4 CASSKAPTDTQYF TGTGCCAGCAGTAAAGCGCCCACAGATACGCAGTATTTT
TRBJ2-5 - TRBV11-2 CASRFLETQYF TGTGCCAGCAGGTTCTTAGAGACCCAGTACTTC
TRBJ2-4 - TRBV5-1 CASSLTVRAAKNIQYF TGCGCCAGCAGCTTGACGGTCAGGGCAGCCAAAAACATTCAGTACTTC
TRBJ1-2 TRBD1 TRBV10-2 CASSAPDRGSYGYTF TGCGCCAGCAGTGCCCCGGACAGGGGAAGTTATGGCTACACCTTC
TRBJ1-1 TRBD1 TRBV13 CASSPGQGNTEAFF TGTGCCAGCAGCCCGGGACAGGGGAACACTGAAGCTTTCTTT
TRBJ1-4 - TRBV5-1 CASSLRGANEKLFF TGCGCCAGCAGCTTGCGGGGGGCGAATGAAAAACTGTTTTTT
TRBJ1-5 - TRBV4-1 CASSHPIGAQHF TGCGCCAGCAGCCACCCCATAGGGGCCCAGCATTTT
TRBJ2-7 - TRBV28 CASSLIGHKEDEQYF TGTGCCAGCAGTCTGATTGGCCACAAGGAGGACGAGCAGTACTTC
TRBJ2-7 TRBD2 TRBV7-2 CASSLSLAGGTGYEQYF TGTGCCAGCAGCTTATCACTAGCGGGGGGTACGGGGTACGAGCAGTACTTC
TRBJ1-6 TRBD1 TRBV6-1 CASKLPGQTNSPLHF TGTGCCAGCAAGCTCCCGGGACAGACAAATTCACCCCTCCACTTT